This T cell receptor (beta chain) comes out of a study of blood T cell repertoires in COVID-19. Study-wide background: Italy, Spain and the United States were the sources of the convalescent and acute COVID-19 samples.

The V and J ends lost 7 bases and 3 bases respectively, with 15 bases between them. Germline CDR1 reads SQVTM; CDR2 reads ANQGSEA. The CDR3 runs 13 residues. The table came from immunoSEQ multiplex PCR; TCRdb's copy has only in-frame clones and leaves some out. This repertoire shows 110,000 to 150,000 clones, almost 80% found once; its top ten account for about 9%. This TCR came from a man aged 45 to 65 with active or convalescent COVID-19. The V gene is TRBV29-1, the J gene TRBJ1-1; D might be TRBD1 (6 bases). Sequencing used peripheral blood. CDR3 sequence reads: CSALQGQDTEAFF. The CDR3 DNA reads TGCAGCGCCCTACAGGGTCAGGACACTGAAGCTTTCTTT.